This entry lists 8 T cell receptor beta chains sequenced from one sample in a study of T cell responses to AZD1222 COVID-19 vaccine. Measured with immunoSEQ multiplex PCR; TCRdb has only the in-frame clones, and not every one. The table has 84,000 or so clones, approximately 90% seen once. The specimen was peripheral blood, collected on day 0 of AZD1222 vaccination. The receptors were sampled from an adult in good health.

V and J are TRBV19 and TRBJ1-1, with D perhaps TRBD1 (5 bases). Germline V CDR1 and CDR2: LNHDA, SQIVND (reference sequence). The CDR3 extends over 15 amino acids. The CDR3 reads CASGPAGTPNTEAFF. CDR3 bases: TGTGCTTCGGGGCCCGCCGGGACTCCGAACACTGAAGCTTTCTTT.

The chain combines TRBV6-1 with TRBJ1-1, with D hard to call. Germline V gene sequence: CDR1 MNHNS, CDR2 SASEGT. This CDR3 has 13 residues. Trimming shortened V by 2 bases and J by 5 bases, and 9 bases separated the two germline ends. DNA of the CDR3: TGTGCCAGCAGTGAATTTCTATGGACTGAAGCTTTCTTT. Translation gives CASSEFLWTEAFF.

The chain is built from TRBV2 and TRBJ2-1; 10 positions agree with TRBD2. With 6 bases clipped from V and 6 bases from J, the junction kept 11 bases outside the gene matches. CDR1 is SNHLY, CDR2 FYNNEI, per germline. The CDR3 runs 16 residues. The CDR3 bases are TGTGCCAGCAGGGGACCAGCGGGAGGGCCTAGCAATGAGCAGTTCTTC. Amino acids: CASRGPAGGPSNEQFF.

The chain carries TRBV7-9 and TRBJ1-1; TRBD1 matches 7 bases. The V gene's germline CDR1 is SEHNR and CDR2 FQNEAQ (reference sequence). The ends lost 2 bases at V and 4 bases at J; junction bases unmatched: 4. The CDR3 loop spans 14 amino acids. CDR3 amino acids: CASSLTQGSTEAFF. The CDR3, as DNA: TGTGCCAGCAGCTTAACACAGGGGAGCACTGAAGCTTTCTTT.

The J gene is TRBJ2-1, the V gene TRBV5-5; 9 nucleotides align to TRBD2. Germline assignment: CDR1 SGHKS and CDR2 YYEKEE (reference sequence). The trim removed 6 bases at V and 8 bases at J, leaving 15 bases unmatched. CDR3 length: 16 residues. The CDR3 nucleotides are TGTGCCAGCATCCCGCGTGAACGAGCGGGAGGAGATGAGCAGTTCTTC. This codes for CASIPRERAGGDEQFF.

V gene TRBV30 combines with J gene TRBJ1-5; 7 nucleotides agree with TRBD1. V trimming: 1 base; J trimming: 1 base; junction bases outside the gene matches: 4. The CDR3 length is 15 residues. The germline CDR1 and CDR2 sequences are GTSNPN and SVGIG (reference sequence). CDR3 nucleotides: TGTGCCTGGAGTGCAGGGGGACGGAGCAATCAGCCCCAGCATTTT. It specifies CAWSAGGRSNQPQHF.

This clone was seen only once. The chain uses TRBV2 and TRBJ1-6; D might be TRBD1 (5 bases). V was pared by 1 base and J by 10 bases, with 14 bases between. The CDR3 has 15 amino acids. Germline CDR1 SNHLY, CDR2 FYNNEI. The CDR3 loop is CASSEGSGGGSPLHF. The CDR3 DNA is TGTGCCAGCAGTGAAGGGTCAGGCGGGGGGTCACCCCTCCACTTT.

This chain uses TRBV7-6 with TRBJ2-1; TRBD2 might be the D (7 bases). Trimming shortened V by 5 bases and J by 4 bases, and 21 bases separated the two germline ends. This CDR3 has 17 amino acids. Germline values: CDR1 SGHVS, CDR2 FNYEAQ. The CDR3: CASSAGRSGRGYNEQFF. The CDR3 nucleotides are TGTGCCAGCAGCGCCGGCCGGTCGGGGAGGGGGTACAATGAGCAGTTCTTC. The whole variable domain, filled in from reference TRBV7-6 and TRBJ2-1, reads GAGVSQSPRYKVTKRGQDVALRCDPISGHVSLYWYRQALGQGPEFLTYFNYEAQQDKSGLPNDRFSAERPEGSISTLTIQRTEQRDSAMYRCASSAGRSGRGYNEQFFGPGTRLTVL.